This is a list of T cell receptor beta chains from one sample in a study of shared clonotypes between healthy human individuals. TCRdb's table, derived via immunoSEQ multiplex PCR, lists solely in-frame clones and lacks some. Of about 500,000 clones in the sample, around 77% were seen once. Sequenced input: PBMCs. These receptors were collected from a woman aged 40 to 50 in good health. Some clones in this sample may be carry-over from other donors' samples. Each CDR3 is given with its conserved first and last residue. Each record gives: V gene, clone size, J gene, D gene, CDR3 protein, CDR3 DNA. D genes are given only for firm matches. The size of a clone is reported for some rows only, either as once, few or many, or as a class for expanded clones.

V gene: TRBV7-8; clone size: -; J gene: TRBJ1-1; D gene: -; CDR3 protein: CASSLVVREDTEAFF; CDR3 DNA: TGTGCCAGCAGCTTAGTAGTCAGGGAGGACACTGAAGCTTTCTTT
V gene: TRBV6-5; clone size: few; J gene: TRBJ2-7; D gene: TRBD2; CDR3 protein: CASSYSSLAAFYEQYF; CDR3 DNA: TGTGCCAGCAGTTACTCGAGCCTAGCGGCCTTCTACGAGCAGTACTTC
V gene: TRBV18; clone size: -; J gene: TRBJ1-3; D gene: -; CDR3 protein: CASSPTDDISGNTIYF; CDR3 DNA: TGTGCCAGCTCACCGACGGACGACATCTCTGGAAACACCATATATTTT
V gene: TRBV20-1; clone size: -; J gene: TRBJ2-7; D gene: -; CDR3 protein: CSAFRYEQYF; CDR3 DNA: TGCAGTGCTTTTAGATACGAGCAGTACTTC
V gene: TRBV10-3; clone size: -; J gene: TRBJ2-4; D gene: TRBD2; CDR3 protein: CAIKAGGPESKNIQYF; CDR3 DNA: TGTGCCATCAAAGCGGGAGGGCCTGAGTCCAAAAACATTCAGTACTTC
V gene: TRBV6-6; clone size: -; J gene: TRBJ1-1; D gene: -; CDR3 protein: CASSYSGGAEAFF; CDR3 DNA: TGTGCCAGCAGTTACTCGGGAGGAGCTGAAGCTTTCTTT
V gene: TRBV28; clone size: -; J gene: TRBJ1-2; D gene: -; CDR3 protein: CASSPPTPMATTF; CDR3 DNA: TGTGCCAGCAGTCCACCAACTCCTATGGCTACCACCTTC
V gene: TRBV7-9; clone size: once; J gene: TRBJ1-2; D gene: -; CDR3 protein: CASSLEVIASGYTF; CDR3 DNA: TGTGCCAGCAGCTTAGAAGTGATTGCTTCGGGCTACACCTTC
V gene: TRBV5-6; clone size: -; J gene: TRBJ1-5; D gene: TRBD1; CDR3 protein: CASSYGQGRSQPQHF; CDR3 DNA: TGTGCCAGCAGCTACGGACAGGGGCGAAGTCAGCCCCAGCATTTT
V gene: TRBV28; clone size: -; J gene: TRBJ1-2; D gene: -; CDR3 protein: CASSLSYYGYTF; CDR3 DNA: TGTGCCAGCAGTTTAAGCTACTATGGCTACACCTTC
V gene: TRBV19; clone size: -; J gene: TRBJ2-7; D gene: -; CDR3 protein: CASSPVSRGGHEQYF; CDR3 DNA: TGTGCCAGTAGTCCCGTTAGCCGCGGGGGCCACGAGCAGTACTTC
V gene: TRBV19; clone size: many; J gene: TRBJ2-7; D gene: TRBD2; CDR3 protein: CASSPRGGTLFPYEQYF; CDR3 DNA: TGTGCCAGTAGTCCTCGGGGAGGGACGTTATTCCCCTACGAGCAGTACTTC
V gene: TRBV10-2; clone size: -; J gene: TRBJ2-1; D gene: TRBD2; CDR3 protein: CASSALAGVNEQFF; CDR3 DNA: TGCGCCAGCAGTGCCCTAGCGGGAGTCAATGAGCAGTTCTTC
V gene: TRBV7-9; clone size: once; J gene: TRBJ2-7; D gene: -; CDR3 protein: CASSSTGTAYEQYF; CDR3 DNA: TGTGCCAGCAGCTCCACCGGGACGGCCTACGAGCAGTACTTC
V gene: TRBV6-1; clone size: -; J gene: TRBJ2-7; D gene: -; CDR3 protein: CASSEGESSYEQYF; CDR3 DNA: TGTGCCAGCAGTGAGGGGGAGAGCTCCTACGAGCAGTACTTC
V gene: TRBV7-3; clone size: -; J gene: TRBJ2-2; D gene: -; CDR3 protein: CASSLSAATNTGELFF; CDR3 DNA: TGTGCCAGCAGCTTATCAGCAGCTACGAACACCGGGGAGCTGTTTTTT
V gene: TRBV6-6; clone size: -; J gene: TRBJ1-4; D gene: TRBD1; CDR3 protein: CASSDRTGNNEKLFF; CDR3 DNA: TGTGCCAGCAGTGATCGGACAGGGAATAATGAAAAACTGTTTTTT
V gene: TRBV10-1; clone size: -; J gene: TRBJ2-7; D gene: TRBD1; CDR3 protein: CASSESGTGSYEQYF; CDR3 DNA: TGCGCCAGCAGTGAGTCGGGGACAGGCTCCTACGAGCAGTACTTC
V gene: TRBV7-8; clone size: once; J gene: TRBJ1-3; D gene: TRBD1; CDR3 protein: CASSSRDRVSGNTIYF; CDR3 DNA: TGTGCCAGCAGCAGCCGGGACAGGGTCTCTGGAAACACCATATATTTT
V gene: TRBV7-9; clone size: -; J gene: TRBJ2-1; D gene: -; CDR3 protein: CASSPGPLNEQFF; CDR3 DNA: TGTGCCAGCAGCCCGGGACCGCTCAATGAGCAGTTCTTC
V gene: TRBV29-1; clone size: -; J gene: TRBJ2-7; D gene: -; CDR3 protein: CSVGEDIYEQYF; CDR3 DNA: TGCAGCGTTGGGGAGGACATCTACGAGCAGTACTTC
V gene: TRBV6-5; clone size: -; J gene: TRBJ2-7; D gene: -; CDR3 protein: CASSPYWTNGNEQYF; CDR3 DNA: TGTGCCAGCAGTCCCTACTGGACTAACGGGAACGAGCAGTACTTC
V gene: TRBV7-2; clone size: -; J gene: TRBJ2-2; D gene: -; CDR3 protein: CASRYPTGTGELFF; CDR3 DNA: TGTGCCAGCAGATACCCTACCGGAACCGGGGAGCTGTTTTTT
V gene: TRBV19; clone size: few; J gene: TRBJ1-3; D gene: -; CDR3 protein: CASSIRHGNTIYF; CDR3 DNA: TGTGCCAGTAGTATACGGCATGGAAACACCATATATTTT
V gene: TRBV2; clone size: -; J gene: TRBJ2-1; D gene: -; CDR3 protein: CASSTESNEQFF; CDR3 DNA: TGTGCCAGCAGTACGGAAAGCAATGAGCAGTTCTTC
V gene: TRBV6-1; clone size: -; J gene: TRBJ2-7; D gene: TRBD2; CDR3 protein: CASSVLSGSSYEQYF; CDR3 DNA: TGTGCCAGCAGTGTCCTTAGCGGGAGCTCCTACGAGCAGTACTTC
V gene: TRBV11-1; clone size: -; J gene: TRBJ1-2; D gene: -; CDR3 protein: CASSFRGDYYGYTF; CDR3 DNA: TGTGCCAGCAGCTTCCGAGGGGACTACTATGGCTACACCTTC
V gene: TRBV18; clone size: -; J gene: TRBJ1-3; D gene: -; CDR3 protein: CASSPNLSGASGNTIYF; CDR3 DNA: TGTGCCAGCTCACCGAACCTTTCGGGGGCATCTGGAAACACCATATATTTT
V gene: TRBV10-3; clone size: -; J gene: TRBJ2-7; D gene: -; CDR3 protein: CASGAQGPTQYF; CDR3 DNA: TGTGCCTCGGGGGCGCAGGGGCCGACGCAGTACTTC
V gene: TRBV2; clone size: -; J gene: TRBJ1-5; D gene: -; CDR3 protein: CASSEWGARNQPQHF; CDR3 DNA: TGTGCCAGCAGTGAATGGGGGGCGCGCAATCAGCCCCAGCATTTT
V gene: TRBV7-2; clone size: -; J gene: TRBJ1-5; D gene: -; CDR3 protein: CASSLFPSNQPQHF; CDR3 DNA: TGTGCCAGCAGCTTATTTCCTAGCAATCAGCCCCAGCATTTT
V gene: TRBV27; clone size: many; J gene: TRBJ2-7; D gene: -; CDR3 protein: CATWGVRSSYEQYF; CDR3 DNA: TGTGCCACCTGGGGGGTGCGAAGCTCCTACGAGCAGTACTTC
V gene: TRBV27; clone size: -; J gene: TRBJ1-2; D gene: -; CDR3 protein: CASSLIALRGNGGYTF; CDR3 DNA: TGTGCCAGCAGTCTCATCGCCCTGCGAGGAAACGGCGGCTACACCTTC
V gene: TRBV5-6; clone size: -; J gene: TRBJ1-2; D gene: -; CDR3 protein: CASSLGYGYTF; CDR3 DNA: TGTGCCAGCAGCTTGGGCTATGGCTACACCTTC
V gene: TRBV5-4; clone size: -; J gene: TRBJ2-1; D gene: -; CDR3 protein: CASSIGGYNEQFF; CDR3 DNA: TGTGCCAGCAGCATCGGAGGGTACAATGAGCAGTTCTTC
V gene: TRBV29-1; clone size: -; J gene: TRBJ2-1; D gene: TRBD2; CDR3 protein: CSVDTSGSLGEQFF; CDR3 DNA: TGCAGCGTTGATACTAGCGGGAGTCTGGGTGAGCAGTTCTTC
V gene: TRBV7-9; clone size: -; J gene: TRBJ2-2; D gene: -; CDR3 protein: CASSLYGGELFF; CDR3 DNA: TGTGCCAGCAGCTTATACGGCGGGGAGCTGTTTTTT